The TCR beta chain under discussion was sequenced for a study of blood T cells in healthy people across ages. A second PCR, run for about 7 to 11 cycles, used a sample-barcoded 5' primer plus a J-beta primer mix. TCRdb called the 5' RACE reads again in MiXCR, with one record for every CDR3 protein. The table lists 750,000 to 1,000,000 distinct CDR3 sequences, about 28% of them singletons. Study-wide findings and caveats: Estimated diversity, derived from one million T cells, was regarded as an underestimate.

This clonotype was seen a single time. As yet, its antigen is unknown. The CDR3 extends over 14 amino acids. V was clipped by 4 bases and J by 6 bases; unmatched bases: 5. Germline CDR1 is SGHTA and CDR2 is FQGNSA. Isolation yielded PBMCs, at least 6.5 million per sample, in every case. With each sample, at least 6 micrograms of total RNA were extracted. This sample was shared with a second study, whose subject was T cells of mothers and their children. That study reports: Maternal samples each gave over 9.5 million TCR beta CDR3 reads, and child samples about 3 million each.

Sequencing input: blood. The chain combines TRBV7-2 with TRBJ2-2, with 7 positions matching TRBD2. The sequence was collected from a woman aged 40-49 years in good health. The CDR3: CASSSTSASGELFF. DNA for the CDR3: TGTGCCAGCAGCTCCACTAGCGCGTCCGGGGAGCTGTTTTTT.